The present T cell receptor beta chain was sequenced within a study of somatic mutations in cytotoxic T cells in rheumatoid arthritis. At the level of the study: Patient blood (30 ml EDTA) was drawn right after diagnosis, before any treatment.

Repertoires were generated with immunoSEQ multiplex PCR, while TCRdb's copy carries only in-frame clones and drops some. The data contain about 18,000 clones, around 67% of them singletons. This CDR3 is built from 13 residues. Deletions cut 3 bases from V and 2 bases from J, with 6 bases between. CDR1 is SNHLY, CDR2 FYNNEI, per germline. The gene calls are TRBV2 and TRBJ2-3, with D hard to call. Sequenced sample: CD8+ T cells sorted from blood. The origin of this receptor is an adult with rheumatoid arthritis. The CDR3 is CASSDPPTDTQYF. In DNA form, the CDR3 reads TGTGCCAGCAGTGATCCCCCCACAGATACGCAGTATTTT. Filled out from reference TRBV2 and TRBJ2-3, the complete variable domain reads EPEVTQTPSHQVTQMGQEVILRCVPISNHLYFYWYRQILGQKVEFLVSFYNNEISEKSEIFDDQFSVERPDGSNFTLKIRSTKLEDSAMYFCASSDPPTDTQYFGPGTRLTVL.